The T cell receptor beta chain under discussion was sequenced for a study of T cells in women clearing cervical HPV infection. The overall study: Case blood was drawn when the lesion was first found; control blood after infection became undetectable. Only a few women had HLA typing results available.

Remarks on this clone: Sequencing ends 3 residues short of the CDR3 end; the germline J gene provides the rest.

The V end was cut by 3 bases, the J end by 2 bases, with 4 bases between. This CDR3 comprises 12 residues. The germline V gene encodes CDR1 ENHRY and CDR2 SYGVKD. Only in-frame clones appear in the TCRdb table, and some are missing; sequencing was by immunoSEQ multiplex PCR. Seen in this sample are about 31,000 clones; the ten most common clones hold about 3.1%. Dot-blot hybridization genotyped cervical HPV amplified with MY09/MY11 PCR. The V gene is TRBV10-3, the J gene TRBJ2-5; D is undetermined. What was sequenced was blood buffy coat. This TCR was recovered from a woman aged 18-70 years with a cervical HPV16 infection that either progressed to CIN3+ or cleared (not recorded which). This chain's CDR3 is CAISDQQETQYF. The covered CDR3 bases are TGTGCCATCAGTGACCAACAAGAGACC.